Detailed here is one T cell receptor (beta chain). Antigen specificity is unknown. Germline loops: CDR1 MNHEY, CDR2 SVGAGI. The V end lost 3 bases, the J end lost 9 bases, and 12 bases lay between the germline ends. The CDR3 length is 13 residues. Assay used: immunoSEQ multiplex PCR; TCRdb lists only in-frame clones, some missing. The repertoire holds about 130,000 clones, 88% seen once, with roughly 12% in the top ten. The data derive from a study of PD-1 blockade in mismatch repair-deficient tumors. Study-level results: Rapid post-treatment expansion, then contraction, generally preceding radiologic response, marked tumor-resident clones.

Mismatch repair deficiency was confirmed in all patients, by PCR or immunohistochemistry. V is TRBV6-5 and J is TRBJ2-4; a possible D gene is TRBD1 (6 bases). The input for sequencing was peripheral blood, taken 72 weeks after starting pembrolizumab. The clonotype comes from an adult with mismatch repair-deficient cancer. The CDR3 nucleotides read TGTGCCAGCAGTTATCGAGAAGGGGGCATTCAGTACTTC. This translates into CASSYREGGIQYF.